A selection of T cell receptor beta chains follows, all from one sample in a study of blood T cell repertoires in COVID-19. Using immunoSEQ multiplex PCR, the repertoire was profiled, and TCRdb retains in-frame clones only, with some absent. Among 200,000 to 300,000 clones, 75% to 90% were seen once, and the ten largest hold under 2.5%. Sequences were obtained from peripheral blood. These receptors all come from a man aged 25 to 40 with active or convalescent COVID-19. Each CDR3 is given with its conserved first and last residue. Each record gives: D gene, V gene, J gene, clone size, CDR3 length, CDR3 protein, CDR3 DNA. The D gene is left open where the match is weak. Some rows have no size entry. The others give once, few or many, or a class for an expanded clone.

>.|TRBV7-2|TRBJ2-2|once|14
CASSLSPGIGELFF
TGTGCCAGCAGCTTATCGCCGGGAATAGGGGAGCTGTTTTTT
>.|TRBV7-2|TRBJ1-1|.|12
CASSRTVSEAFF
TGTGCCAGCAGCAGGACAGTATCTGAAGCTTTCTTT
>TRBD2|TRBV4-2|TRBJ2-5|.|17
CASSLRVGTSGKETQYF
TGTGCCAGCAGCCTCAGGGTCGGGACTAGCGGGAAAGAGACCCAGTACTTC
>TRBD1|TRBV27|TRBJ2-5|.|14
CASSFWGQQETQYF
TGTGCCAGCAGTTTCTGGGGACAGCAAGAGACCCAGTACTTC
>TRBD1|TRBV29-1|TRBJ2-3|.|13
CSVGQGASDTQYF
TGCAGCGTCGGACAGGGGGCTTCAGATACGCAGTATTTT
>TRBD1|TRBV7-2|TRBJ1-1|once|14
CASSPGQENTEAFF
TGTGCCAGCAGCCCGGGACAGGAGAACACTGAAGCTTTCTTT
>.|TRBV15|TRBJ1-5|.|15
CATSRDLTVDQPQHF
TGTGCCACCAGCAGAGATCTTACGGTGGATCAGCCCCAGCATTTT
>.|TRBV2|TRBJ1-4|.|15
CASSDGLAPGEKLFF
TGTGCCAGCAGTGATGGTCTGGCGCCGGGGGAAAAACTGTTTTTT
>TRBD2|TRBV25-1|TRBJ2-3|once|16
CASSEYGRGGRYTQYF
TGTGCCAGCAGTGAATATGGGCGGGGGGGTAGGTATACGCAGTATTTT
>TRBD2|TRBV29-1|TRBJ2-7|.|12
CSAEGGGYEQYF
TGCAGCGCCGAGGGCGGGGGATACGAGCAGTACTTC
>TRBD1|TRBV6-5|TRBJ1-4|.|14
CASSRDRGLEKLFF
TGTGCCAGCAGTAGGGACAGGGGTTTAGAAAAACTGTTTTTT
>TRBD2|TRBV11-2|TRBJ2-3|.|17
CASSLRGEAGAPDTQYF
TGTGCCAGCAGCTTAAGGGGCGAAGCGGGGGCCCCAGATACGCAGTATTTT
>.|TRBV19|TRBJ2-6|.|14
CASSILAGANVLTF
TGTGCCAGTAGTATACTTGCTGGGGCCAACGTCCTGACTTTC
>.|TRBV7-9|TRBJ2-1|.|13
CASSSVASDEQFF
TGTGCCAGCAGCTCGGTAGCGTCTGATGAGCAGTTCTTC
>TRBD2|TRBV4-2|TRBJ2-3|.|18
CASSQNPSGGVSTDTQYF
TGTGCCAGCAGCCAAAACCCCTCCGGGGGGGTTAGCACAGATACGCAGTATTTT
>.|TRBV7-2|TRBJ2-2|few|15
CASSFWQGGTGELFF
TGTGCCAGCAGCTTTTGGCAGGGCGGCACCGGGGAGCTGTTTTTT
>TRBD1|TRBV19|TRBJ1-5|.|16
CASQDRDRGLDQPQHF
TGTGCCTCCCAGGATAGGGACAGGGGTTTAGATCAGCCCCAGCATTTT
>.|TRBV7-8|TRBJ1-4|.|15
CASSPTRADNEKLFF
TGTGCCAGCAGCCCTACGAGGGCGGATAATGAAAAACTGTTTTTT
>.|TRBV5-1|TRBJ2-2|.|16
CASSLIGTSNTGELFF
TGCGCCAGCAGCTTGATTGGGACATCGAACACCGGGGAGCTGTTTTTT
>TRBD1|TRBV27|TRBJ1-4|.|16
CASTSRGTAKIEKLFF
TGTGCCAGCACCTCAAGGGGGACAGCAAAAATTGAAAAACTGTTTTTT
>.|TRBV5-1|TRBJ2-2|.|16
CASSQSAVQNTGELFF
TGCGCCAGCAGCCAAAGCGCGGTCCAGAACACCGGGGAGCTGTTTTTT